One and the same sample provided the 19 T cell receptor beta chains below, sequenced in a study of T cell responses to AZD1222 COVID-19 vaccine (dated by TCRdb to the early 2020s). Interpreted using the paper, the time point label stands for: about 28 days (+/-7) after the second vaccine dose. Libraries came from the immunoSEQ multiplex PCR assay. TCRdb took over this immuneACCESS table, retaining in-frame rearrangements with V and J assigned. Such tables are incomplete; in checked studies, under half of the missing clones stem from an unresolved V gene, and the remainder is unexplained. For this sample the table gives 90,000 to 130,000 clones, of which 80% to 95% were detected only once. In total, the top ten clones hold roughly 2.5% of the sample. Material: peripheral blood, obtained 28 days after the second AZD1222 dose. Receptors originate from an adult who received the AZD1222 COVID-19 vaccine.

CDR3 nucleotides: TGTGCCAGCAGTTACGGAGCGGGATTTCATGAAAAACTGTTTTTT. Its protein product is CASSYGAGFHEKLFF. This chain joins TRBV6-2 or TRBV6-3 and TRBJ1-4; D not resolved. Trimming shortened V by 2 bases and J by 6 bases, and 13 bases separated the two germline ends. The CDR3 is 15 amino acids. From germline, CDR1 is MNHEY and CDR2 SVGEGT.

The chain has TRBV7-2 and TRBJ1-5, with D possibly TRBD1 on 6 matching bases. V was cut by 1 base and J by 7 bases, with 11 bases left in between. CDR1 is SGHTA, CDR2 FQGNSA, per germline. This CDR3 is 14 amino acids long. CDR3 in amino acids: CASSLDRVQQPQHF. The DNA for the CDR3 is TGTGCCAGCAGCTTAGACAGGGTTCAACAGCCCCAGCATTTT.

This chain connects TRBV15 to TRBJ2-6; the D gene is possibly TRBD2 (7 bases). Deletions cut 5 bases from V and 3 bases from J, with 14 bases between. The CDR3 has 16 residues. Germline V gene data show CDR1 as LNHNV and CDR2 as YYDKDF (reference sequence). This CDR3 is CATSYGGRLGANVLTF. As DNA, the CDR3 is TGTGCCACCAGCTACGGGGGGCGGCTTGGGGCCAACGTCCTGACTTTC. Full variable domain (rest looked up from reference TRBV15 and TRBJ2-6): DAMVIQNPRYQVTQFGKPVTLSCSQTLNHNVMYWYQQKSSQAPKLLFHYYDKDFNNEADTPDNFQSRRPNTSFCFLDIRSPGLGDTAMYLCATSYGGRLGANVLTFGAGSRLTVL.

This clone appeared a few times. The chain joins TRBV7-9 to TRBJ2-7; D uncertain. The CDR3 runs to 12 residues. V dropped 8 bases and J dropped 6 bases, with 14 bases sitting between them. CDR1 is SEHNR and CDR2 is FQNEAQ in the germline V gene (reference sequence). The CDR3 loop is CASGGVVSEQYF. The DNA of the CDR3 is TGTGCCAGCGGTGGGGTCGTCTCCGAGCAGTACTTC.

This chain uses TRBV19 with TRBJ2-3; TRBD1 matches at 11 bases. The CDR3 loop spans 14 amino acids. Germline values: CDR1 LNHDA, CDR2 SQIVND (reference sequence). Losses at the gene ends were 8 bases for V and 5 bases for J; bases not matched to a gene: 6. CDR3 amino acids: CASHRTGGLDTQYF. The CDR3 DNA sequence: TGTGCCAGTCATCGGACAGGGGGCCTAGATACGCAGTATTTT.

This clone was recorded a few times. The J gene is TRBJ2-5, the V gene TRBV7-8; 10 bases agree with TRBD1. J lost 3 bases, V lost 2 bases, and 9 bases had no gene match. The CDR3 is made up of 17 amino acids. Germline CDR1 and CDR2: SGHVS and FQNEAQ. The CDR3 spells CASSLPRLDRGKETQYF. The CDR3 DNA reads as TGTGCCAGCAGCTTACCCAGACTGGACAGGGGGAAAGAGACCCAGTACTTC.

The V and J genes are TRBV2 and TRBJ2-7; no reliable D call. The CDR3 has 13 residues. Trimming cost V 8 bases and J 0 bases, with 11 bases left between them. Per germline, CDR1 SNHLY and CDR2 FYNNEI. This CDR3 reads CASLWADSYEQYF. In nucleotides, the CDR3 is TGTGCCAGCCTTTGGGCAGACTCCTACGAGCAGTACTTC.

The CDR3 reads CASSGGLTGGIEQYF. As DNA, the CDR3 is TGTGCCAGCAGTGGCGGCCTTACAGGGGGGATCGAGCAGTACTTC. The chain links TRBV2 to TRBJ2-7, with TRBD1 matching 8 bases. The CDR3 covers 15 residues. After removal of 4 bases from V and 6 bases from J, the junction contained 11 bases not matched to a gene. Germline CDR1 is SNHLY and CDR2 is FYNNEI.

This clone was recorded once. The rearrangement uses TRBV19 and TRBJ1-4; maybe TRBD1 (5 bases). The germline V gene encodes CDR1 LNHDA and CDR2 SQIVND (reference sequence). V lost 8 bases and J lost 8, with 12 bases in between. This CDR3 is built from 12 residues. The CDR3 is CASWGTAEKLFF. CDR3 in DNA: TGTGCCAGTTGGGGCACGGCAGAAAAACTGTTTTTT.

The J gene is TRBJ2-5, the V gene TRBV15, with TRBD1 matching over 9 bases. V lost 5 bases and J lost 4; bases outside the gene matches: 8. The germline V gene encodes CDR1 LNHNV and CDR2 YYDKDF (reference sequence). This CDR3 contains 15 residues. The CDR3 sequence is CATSATGGAGETQYF. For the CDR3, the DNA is TGTGCCACCAGCGCCACAGGGGGCGCGGGAGAGACCCAGTACTTC. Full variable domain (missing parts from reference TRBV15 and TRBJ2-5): DAMVIQNPRYQVTQFGKPVTLSCSQTLNHNVMYWYQQKSSQAPKLLFHYYDKDFNNEADTPDNFQSRRPNTSFCFLDIRSPGLGDTAMYLCATSATGGAGETQYFGPGTRLLVL.

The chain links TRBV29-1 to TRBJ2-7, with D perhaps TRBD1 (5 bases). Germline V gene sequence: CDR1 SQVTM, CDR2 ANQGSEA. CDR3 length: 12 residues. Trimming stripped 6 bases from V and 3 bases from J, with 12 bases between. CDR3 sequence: CSVAGYDYEQYF. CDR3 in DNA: TGCAGCGTGGCAGGGTACGACTACGAGCAGTACTTC.

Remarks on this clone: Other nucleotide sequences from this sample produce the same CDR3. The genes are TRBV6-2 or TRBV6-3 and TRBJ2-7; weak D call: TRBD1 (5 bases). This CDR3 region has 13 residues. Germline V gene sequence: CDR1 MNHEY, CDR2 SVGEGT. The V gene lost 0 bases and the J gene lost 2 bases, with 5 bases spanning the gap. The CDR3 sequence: CASSYSRAYEQYF. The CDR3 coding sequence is TGTGCCAGCAGTTACTCCAGGGCCTACGAGCAGTACTTC.

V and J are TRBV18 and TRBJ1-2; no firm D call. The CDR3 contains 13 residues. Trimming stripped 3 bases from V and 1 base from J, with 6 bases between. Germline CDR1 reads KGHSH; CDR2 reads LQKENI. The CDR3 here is CASSPEGNYGYTF. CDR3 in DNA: TGTGCCAGCTCACCGGAGGGTAACTATGGCTACACCTTC. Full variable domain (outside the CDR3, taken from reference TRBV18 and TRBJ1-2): NAGVMQNPRHLVRRRGQEARLRCSPMKGHSHVYWYRQLPEEGLKFMVYLQKENIIDESGMPKERFSAEFPKEGPSILRIQQVVRGDSAAYFCASSPEGNYGYTFGSGTRLTVV.

DNA for the CDR3: TGTGCCAGCAACAGGGACAGGAGACATAACGTGGCTAATGAAAAACTGTTTTTT. Its protein product is CASNRDRRHNVANEKLFF. This chain connects TRBV7-9 to TRBJ1-4, with TRBD1 matching 8 bases. V trimming: 7 bases; J trimming: 3 bases; junction bases outside the gene matches: 16. Germline V gene lookup returns CDR1 SEHNR and CDR2 FQNEAQ (reference sequence). CDR3 length equals 18 residues. The whole variable domain, remainder taken from reference TRBV7-9 and TRBJ1-4, is DTGVSQNPRHKITKRGQNVTFRCDPISEHNRLYWYRQTLGQGPEFLTYFQNEAQLEKSRLLSDRFSAERPKGSFSTLEIQRTEQGDSAMYLCASNRDRRHNVANEKLFFGSGTQLSVL.

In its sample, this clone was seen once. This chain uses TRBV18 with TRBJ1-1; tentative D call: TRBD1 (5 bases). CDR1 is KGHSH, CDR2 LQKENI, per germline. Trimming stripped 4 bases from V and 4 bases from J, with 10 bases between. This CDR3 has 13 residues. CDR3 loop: CASSRGMGTEAFF. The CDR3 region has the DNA TGTGCCAGCTCACGGGGGATGGGCACTGAAGCTTTCTTT.

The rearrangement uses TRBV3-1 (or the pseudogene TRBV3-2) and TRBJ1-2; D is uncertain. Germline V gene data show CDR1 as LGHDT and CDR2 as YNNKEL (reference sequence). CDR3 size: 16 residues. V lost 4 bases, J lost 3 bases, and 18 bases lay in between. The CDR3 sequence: CASSLGVTSEDYGYTF. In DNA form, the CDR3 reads TGTGCCAGCAGCCTCGGGGTTACTTCAGAGGACTATGGCTACACCTTC.

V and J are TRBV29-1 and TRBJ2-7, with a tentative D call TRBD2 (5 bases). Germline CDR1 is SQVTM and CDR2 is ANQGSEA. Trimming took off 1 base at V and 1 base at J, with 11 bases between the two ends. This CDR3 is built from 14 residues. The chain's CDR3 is CSVEGRTRSYEQYF. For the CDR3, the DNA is TGCAGCGTTGAAGGGAGGACTCGTTCCTACGAGCAGTACTTC.

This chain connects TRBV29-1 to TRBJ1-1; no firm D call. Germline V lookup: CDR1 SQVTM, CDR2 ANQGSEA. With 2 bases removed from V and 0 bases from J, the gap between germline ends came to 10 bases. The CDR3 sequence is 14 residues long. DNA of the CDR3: TGCAGCGTTGAATTTGTAAGGATGAACACTGAAGCTTTCTTT. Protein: CSVEFVRMNTEAFF.

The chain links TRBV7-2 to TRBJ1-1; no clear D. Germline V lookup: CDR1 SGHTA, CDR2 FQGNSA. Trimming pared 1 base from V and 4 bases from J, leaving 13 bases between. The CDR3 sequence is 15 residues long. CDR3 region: CASSLDRIGITEAFF. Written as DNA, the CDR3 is TGTGCCAGCAGCTTAGACAGAATCGGGATCACTGAAGCTTTCTTT.